These 2 T cell receptor beta chains were all obtained from the same sample, sequenced in a study of cytomegalovirus exposure and HLA in healthy donors. Vbeta (60) and Jbeta (13) primers were used in the PCR. TCRdb's table, derived via immunoSEQ multiplex PCR, lists solely in-frame clones and lacks some. The sample lists 100,000 to 150,000 clones; 83% were seen once. Sequenced material: PBMCs. These receptors were collected from a middle-aged woman in good health and CMV-seropositive.

This clone turned up a few times. V and J are TRBV18 and TRBJ2-1, with 11 bases identical to TRBD1. Germline CDR1 and CDR2: KGHSH and LQKENI. The CDR3 is 15 amino acids. The V gene end was trimmed by 3 bases and the J gene end by 9 bases; junction bases not matched to a gene: 7. The CDR3 DNA follows: TGTGCCAGCTCACCGAGTCGGACAGGGGGCACTGAGCAGTTCTTC. Amino acids: CASSPSRTGGTEQFF.

The gene calls are TRBV28 and TRBJ2-7; D not certain. Per the germline V gene, CDR1 is MDHEN and CDR2 is SYDVKM. Trimming took 5 bases from V and 3 from J, leaving 11 bases between them. The CDR3 loop spans 13 amino acids. The CDR3 spells CASSPTLDYEQYF. The CDR3 nucleotides are TGTGCCAGCAGTCCCACTCTCGACTACGAGCAGTACTTC.